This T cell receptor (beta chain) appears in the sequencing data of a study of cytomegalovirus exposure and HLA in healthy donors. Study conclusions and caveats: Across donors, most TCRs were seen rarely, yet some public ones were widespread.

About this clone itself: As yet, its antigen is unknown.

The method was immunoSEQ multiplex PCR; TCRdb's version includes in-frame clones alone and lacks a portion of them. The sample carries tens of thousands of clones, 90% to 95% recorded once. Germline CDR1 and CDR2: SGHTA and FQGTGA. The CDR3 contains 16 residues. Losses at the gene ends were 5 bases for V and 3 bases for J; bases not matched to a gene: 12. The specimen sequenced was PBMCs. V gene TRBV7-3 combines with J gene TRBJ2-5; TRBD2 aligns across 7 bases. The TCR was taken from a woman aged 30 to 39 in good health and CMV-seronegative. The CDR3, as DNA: TGTGCCAGCAGCCCGGGACGACTAGCTGCAGAAGAGACCCAGTACTTC. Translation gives CASSPGRLAAEETQYF.